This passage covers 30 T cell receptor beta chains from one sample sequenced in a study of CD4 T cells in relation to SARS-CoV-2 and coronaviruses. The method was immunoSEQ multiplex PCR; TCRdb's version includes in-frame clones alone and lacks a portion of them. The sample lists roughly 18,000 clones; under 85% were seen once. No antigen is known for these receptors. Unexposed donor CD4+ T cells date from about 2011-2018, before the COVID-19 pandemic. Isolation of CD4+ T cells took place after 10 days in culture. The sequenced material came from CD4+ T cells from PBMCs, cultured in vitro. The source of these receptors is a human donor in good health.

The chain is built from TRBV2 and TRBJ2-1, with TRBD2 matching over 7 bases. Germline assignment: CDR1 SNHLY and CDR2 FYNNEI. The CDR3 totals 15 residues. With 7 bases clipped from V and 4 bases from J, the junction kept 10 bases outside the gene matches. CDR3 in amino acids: CASTLREGYYNEQFF. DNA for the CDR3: TGTGCCAGCACTTTGAGGGAGGGATATTACAATGAGCAGTTCTTC.

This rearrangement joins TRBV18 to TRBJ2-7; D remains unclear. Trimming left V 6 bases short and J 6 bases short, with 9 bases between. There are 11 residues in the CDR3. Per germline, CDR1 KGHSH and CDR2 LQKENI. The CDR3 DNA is TGTGCCAGCTCGTTCGGCCGCGAGCAGTACTTC. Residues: CASSFGREQYF.

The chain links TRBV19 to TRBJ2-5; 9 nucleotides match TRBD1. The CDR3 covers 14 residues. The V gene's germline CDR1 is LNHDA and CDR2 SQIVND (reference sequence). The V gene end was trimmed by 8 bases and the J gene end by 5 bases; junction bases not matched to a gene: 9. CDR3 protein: CASHGQGIMETQYF. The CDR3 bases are TGTGCCAGTCATGGACAGGGGATTATGGAGACCCAGTACTTC.

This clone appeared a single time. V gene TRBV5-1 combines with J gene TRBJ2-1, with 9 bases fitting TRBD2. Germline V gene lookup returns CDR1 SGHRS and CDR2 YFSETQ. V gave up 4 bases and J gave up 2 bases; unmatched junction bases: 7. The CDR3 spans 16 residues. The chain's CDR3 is CASSRVAGATYNEQFF. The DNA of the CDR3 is TGCGCCAGCAGCAGAGTAGCGGGAGCCACCTACAATGAGCAGTTCTTC. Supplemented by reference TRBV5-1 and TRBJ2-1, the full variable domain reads KAGVTQTPRYLIKTRGQQVTLSCSPISGHRSVSWYQQTPGQGLQFLFEYFSETQRNKGNFPGRFSGRQFSNSRSEMNVSTLELGDSALYLCASSRVAGATYNEQFFGPGTRLTVL.

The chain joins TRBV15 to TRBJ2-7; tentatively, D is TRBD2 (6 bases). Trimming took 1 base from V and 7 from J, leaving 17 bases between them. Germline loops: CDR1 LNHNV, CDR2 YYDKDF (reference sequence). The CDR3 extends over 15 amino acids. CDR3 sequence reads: CATSRGAAGSGEQYF. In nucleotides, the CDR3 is TGTGCCACCAGCAGAGGCGCGGCGGGCAGCGGGGAGCAGTACTTC.

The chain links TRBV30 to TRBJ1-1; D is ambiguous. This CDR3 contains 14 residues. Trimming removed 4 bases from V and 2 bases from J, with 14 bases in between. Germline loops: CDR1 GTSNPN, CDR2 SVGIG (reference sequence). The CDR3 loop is CAWKEVWENTEAFF. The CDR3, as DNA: TGTGCCTGGAAAGAGGTTTGGGAAAACACTGAAGCTTTCTTT.

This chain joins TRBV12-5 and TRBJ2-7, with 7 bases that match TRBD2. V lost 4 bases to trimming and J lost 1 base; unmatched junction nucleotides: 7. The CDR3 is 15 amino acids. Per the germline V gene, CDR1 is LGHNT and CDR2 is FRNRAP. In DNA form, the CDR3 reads TGTGCTAGTGGTTGGGCAGGCGGGGGATCCTACGAGCAGTACTTC. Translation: CASGWAGGGSYEQYF.

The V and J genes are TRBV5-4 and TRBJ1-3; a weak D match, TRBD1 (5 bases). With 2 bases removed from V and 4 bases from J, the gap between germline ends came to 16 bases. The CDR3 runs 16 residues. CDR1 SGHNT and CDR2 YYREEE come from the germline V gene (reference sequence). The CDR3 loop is CASSLRGDVSGNTIYF. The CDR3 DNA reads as TGTGCCAGCAGCTTACGGGGGGATGTTTCGGGAAACACCATATATTTT.

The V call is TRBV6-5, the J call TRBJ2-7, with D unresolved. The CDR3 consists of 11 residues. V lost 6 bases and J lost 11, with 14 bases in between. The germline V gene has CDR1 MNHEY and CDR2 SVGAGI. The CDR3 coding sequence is TGTGCCAGCAGCCACGGGCTATGGGAGTACTTC. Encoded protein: CASSHGLWEYF.

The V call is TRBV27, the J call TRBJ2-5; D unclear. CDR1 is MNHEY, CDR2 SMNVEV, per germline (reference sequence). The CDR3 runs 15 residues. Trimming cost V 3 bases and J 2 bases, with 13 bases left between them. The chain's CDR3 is CASSFAGSTQETQYF. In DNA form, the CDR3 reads TGTGCCAGCAGTTTCGCAGGATCTACTCAAGAGACCCAGTACTTC.

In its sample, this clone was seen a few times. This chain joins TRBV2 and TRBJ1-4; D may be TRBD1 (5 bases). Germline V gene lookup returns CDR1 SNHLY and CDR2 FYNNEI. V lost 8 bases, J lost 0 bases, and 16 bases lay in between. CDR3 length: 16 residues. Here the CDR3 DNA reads TGTGCCAGCTTTCCGTCGGGGGTTGCAACTAATGAAAAACTGTTTTTT. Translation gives CASFPSGVATNEKLFF.

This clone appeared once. The CDR3 reads CASSIAGQGVYGYTF. CDR3 coding DNA: TGTGCCAGTAGTATCGCCGGACAGGGCGTCTATGGCTACACCTTC. The rearrangement joins TRBV19 to TRBJ1-2; 8 bases map to TRBD1. Germline V lookup: CDR1 LNHDA, CDR2 SQIVND (reference sequence). The CDR3 contains 15 residues. The V gene end was trimmed by 3 bases and the J gene end by 4 bases; junction bases not matched to a gene: 7.

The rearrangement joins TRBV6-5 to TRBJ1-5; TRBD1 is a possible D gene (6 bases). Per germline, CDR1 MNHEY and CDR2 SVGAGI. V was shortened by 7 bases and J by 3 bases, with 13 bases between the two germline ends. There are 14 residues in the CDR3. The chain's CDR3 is CASTAGAYNQPQHF. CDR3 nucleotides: TGTGCCAGCACGGCAGGGGCCTACAATCAGCCCCAGCATTTT.

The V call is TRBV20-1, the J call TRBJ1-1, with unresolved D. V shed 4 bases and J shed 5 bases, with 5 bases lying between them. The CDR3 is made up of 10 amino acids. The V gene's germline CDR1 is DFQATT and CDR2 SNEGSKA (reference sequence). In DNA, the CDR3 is TGCAGTGCTAAGCGTACTGAAGCTTTCTTT. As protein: CSAKRTEAFF.

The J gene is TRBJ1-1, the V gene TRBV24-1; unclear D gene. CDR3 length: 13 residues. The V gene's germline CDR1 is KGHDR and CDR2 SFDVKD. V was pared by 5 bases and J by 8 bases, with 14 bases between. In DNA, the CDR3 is TGTGCCACCAGTGGGCCTTCTACAGCAGAAGCTTTCTTT. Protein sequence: CATSGPSTAEAFF.

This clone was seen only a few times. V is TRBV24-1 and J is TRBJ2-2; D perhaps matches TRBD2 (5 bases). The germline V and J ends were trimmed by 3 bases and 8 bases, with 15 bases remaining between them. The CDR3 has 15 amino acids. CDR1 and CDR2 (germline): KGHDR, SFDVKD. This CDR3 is CATSDPGLTGGELFF. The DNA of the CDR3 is TGTGCCACCAGTGATCCCGGACTGACGGGGGGGGAGCTGTTTTTT.

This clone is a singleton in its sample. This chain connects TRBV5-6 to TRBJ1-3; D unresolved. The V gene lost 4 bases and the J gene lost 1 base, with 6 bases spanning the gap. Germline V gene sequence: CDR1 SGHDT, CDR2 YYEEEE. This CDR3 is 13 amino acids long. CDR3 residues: CASSLVSGNTIYF. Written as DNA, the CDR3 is TGTGCCAGCAGCCTCGTGTCTGGAAACACCATATATTTT.

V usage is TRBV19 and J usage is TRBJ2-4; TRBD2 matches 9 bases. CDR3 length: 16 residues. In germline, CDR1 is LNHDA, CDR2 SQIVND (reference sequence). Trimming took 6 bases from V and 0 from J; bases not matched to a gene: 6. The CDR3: CASRRSSGIAKNIQYF. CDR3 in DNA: TGTGCCAGTAGGAGATCTAGCGGGATAGCCAAAAACATTCAGTACTTC.

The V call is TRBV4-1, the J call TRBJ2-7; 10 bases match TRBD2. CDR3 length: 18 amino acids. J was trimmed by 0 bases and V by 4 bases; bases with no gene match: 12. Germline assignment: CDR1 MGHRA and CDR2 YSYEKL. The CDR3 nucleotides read TGCGCCAGCAGCCCTTGGGGGCGACTAGCGGGCGACTCCTACGAGCAGTACTTC. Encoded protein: CASSPWGRLAGDSYEQYF.

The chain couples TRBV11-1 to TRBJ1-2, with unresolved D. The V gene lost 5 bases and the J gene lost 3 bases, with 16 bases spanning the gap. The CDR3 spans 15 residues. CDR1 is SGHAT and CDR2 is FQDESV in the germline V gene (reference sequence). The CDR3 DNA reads TGTGCCAGCAGCACCCGGTGGCCCCCGGACTATGGCTACACCTTC. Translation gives CASSTRWPPDYGYTF.

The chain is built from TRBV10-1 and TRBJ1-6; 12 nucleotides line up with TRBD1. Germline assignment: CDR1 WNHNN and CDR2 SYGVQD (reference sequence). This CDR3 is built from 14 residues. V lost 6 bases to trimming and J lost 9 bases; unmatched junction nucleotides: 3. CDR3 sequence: CASRGQGASSPLHF. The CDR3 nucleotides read TGCGCCAGCAGGGGACAGGGGGCTAGTTCACCCCTCCACTTT.

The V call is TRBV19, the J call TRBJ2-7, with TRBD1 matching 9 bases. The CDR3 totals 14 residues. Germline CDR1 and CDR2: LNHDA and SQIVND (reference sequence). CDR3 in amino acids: CATSITGGTYEQYF. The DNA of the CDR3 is TGTGCAACTAGTATAACAGGGGGCACCTACGAGCAGTACTTC.

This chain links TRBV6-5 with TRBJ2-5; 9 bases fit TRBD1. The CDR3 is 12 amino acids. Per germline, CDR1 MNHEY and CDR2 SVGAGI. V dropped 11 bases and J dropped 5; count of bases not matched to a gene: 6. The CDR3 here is CAGQGFGETQYF. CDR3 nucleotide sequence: TGTGCCGGACAGGGGTTCGGCGAGACCCAGTACTTC.

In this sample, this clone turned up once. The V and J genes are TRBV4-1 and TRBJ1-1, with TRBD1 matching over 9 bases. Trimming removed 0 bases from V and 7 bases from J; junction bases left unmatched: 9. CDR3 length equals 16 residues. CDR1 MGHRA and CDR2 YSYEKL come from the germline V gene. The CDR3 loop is CASSQDQVGTGFEAFF. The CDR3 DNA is TGCGCCAGCAGCCAAGATCAGGTAGGGACAGGGTTTGAAGCTTTCTTT.

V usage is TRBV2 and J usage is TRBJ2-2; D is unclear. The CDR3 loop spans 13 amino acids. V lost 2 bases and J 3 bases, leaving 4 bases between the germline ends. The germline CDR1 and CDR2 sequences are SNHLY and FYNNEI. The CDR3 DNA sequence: TGTGCCAGCAGTGAATCCTACACCGGGGAGCTGTTTTTT. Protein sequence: CASSESYTGELFF.

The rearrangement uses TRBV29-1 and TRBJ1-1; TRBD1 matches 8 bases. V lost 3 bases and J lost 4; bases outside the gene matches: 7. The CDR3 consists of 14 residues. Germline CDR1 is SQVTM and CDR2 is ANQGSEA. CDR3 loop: CSVDPQGAATEAFF. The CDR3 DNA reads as TGCAGCGTTGACCCTCAGGGGGCTGCCACTGAAGCTTTCTTT.

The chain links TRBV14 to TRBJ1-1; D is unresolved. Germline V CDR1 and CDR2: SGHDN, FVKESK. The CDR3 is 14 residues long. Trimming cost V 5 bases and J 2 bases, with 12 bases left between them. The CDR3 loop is CASSFGQANTEAFF. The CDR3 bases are TGTGCCAGCAGCTTTGGGCAGGCCAACACTGAAGCTTTCTTT.

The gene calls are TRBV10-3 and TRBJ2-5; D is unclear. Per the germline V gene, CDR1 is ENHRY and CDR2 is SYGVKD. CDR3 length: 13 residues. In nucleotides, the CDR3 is TGTGTATTCCTATCGCCGTACCAAGAGACCCAGTACTTC. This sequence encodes CVFLSPYQETQYF.

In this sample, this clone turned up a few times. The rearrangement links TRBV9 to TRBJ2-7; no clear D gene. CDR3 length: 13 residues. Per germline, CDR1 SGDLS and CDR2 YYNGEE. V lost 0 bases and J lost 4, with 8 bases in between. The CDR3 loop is CASSVAFGYEQYF. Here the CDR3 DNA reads TGTGCCAGCAGCGTAGCTTTCGGATACGAGCAGTACTTC.

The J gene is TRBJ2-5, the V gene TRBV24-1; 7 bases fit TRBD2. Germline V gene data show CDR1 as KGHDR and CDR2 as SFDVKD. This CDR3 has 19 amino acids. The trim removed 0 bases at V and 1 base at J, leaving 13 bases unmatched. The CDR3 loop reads CATSDLGLGGIDSQETQYF. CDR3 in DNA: TGTGCCACCAGTGATTTGGGACTAGGCGGTATAGACTCCCAAGAGACCCAGTACTTC.